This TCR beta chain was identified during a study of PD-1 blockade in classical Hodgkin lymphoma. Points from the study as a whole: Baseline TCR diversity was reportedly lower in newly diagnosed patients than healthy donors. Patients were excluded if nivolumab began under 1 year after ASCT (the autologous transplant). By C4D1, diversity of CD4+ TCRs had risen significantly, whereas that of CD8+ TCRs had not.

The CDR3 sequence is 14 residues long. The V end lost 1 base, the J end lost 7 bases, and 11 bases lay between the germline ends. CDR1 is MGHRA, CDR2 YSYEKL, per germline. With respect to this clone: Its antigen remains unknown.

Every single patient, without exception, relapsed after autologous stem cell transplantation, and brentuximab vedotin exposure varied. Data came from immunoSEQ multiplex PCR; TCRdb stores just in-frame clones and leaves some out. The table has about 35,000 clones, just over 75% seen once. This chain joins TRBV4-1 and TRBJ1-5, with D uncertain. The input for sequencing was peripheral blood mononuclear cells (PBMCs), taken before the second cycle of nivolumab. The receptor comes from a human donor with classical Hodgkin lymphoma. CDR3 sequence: CASSQGGYWQPQHF. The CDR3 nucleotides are TGCGCCAGCAGCCAAGGCGGGTATTGGCAGCCCCAGCATTTT.